This record covers a single T cell receptor beta chain. As handled by the study authors: Amplification with reference gene primers provided the estimates of nucleated cell counts. The data were produced by immunoSEQ multiplex PCR, yet TCRdb's version contains in-frame clones alone and is incomplete. V, J and clone size reflect that table, while D and trimming were determined from the DNA. The repertoire holds 85,000 to 110,000 clones, with 70% to 90% as singletons. This sample is part of a study of blood T cell repertoires in COVID-19. Study context: Specimens from acute and convalescent COVID-19 originated in the United States, Italy and Spain. From T cells, B-cell-depleted T cells, or PBMCs came the material, which was cDNA or gDNA.

Trimming took 5 bases from V and 1 from J, leaving 8 bases between them. The CDR3 sequence is 13 residues long. The germline CDR1 and CDR2 sequences are SGHAT and FQNNGV. The sequenced sample consisted of peripheral blood. This clonotype originated in a woman aged 60 to 75 with acute or convalescent COVID-19. The genes are TRBV11-2 and TRBJ1-1, with TRBD1 as a possible D gene (5 bases). The CDR3 DNA follows: TGTGCCAGCAGCCGCGGGGCGAACACTGAAGCTTTCTTT. It specifies CASSRGANTEAFF.